The 8 T cell receptor beta chains below come from one sample, sequenced in a study of blood T cell repertoires in COVID-19. TCRdb's table, derived via immunoSEQ multiplex PCR, lists solely in-frame clones and lacks some. Of about 170,000 clones detected, around 90% appear once; the ten largest clones hold about 5.3%. The sample comprised peripheral blood. These receptors all come from a young man with COVID-19, enrolled during active disease.

CDR3 sequence: CASSQGTGGAGTGELFF. The DNA for the CDR3 is TGCGCCAGCAGCCAAGGGACAGGGGGCGCGGGGACCGGGGAGCTGTTTTTT. The V call is TRBV4-3, the J call TRBJ2-2; 11 bases line up with TRBD1. There are 17 residues in the CDR3. Germline CDR1 and CDR2: LGHNA and YSLEER. Trimming took 1 base from V and 5 from J; bases not matched to a gene: 6.

The chain is built from TRBV19 and TRBJ2-3; 13 nucleotides match TRBD2. The CDR3 covers 17 residues. The J segment lost 4 bases and the V segment lost 4 bases, leaving 8 bases of the junction unmatched. In germline, CDR1 is LNHDA, CDR2 SQIVND (reference sequence). CDR3 loop: CASSRNPGTSGADTQYF. The CDR3 DNA reads as TGTGCCAGTAGTAGAAATCCCGGGACTAGCGGGGCAGATACGCAGTATTTT.

V and J are TRBV3-1 (or the pseudogene TRBV3-2) and TRBJ2-2; maybe TRBD2 (5 bases). The CDR3 totals 17 residues. V dropped 0 bases and J dropped 6 bases, with 17 bases sitting between them. Germline V gene data show CDR1 as LGHDT and CDR2 as YNNKEL (reference sequence). The CDR3 nucleotides are TGTGCCAGCAGCCAAGATCGCAGGAGGTATTATGCCGGGGAGCTGTTTTTT. Protein: CASSQDRRRYYAGELFF.

This chain links TRBV11-2 with TRBJ2-2; 10 positions match TRBD2. CDR1 and CDR2 from the germline V gene are SGHAT and FQNNGV. The junction had 3 bases not matched to a gene; V was cut back by 2 bases and J by 3 bases. The length of the CDR3 is 16 residues. The CDR3, as DNA: TGTGCCAGCAGCTTACTAGCGGGAGCGGACACCGGGGAGCTGTTTTTT. Its translation is CASSLLAGADTGELFF.

In nucleotides, the CDR3 is TGTGCCTGGAAGGCGCAGGGGACCGGGGAGCTGTTTTTT. It encodes CAWKAQGTGELFF. The chain has TRBV30 and TRBJ2-2, with D perhaps matching TRBD1 (6 bases). Germline assignment: CDR1 GTSNPN and CDR2 SVGIG (reference sequence). The CDR3 spans 13 residues. Between the trimmed V and J ends, which lost 4 bases and 5 bases, there was a span of 11 bases. Filled out from reference TRBV30 and TRBJ2-2, the complete variable domain reads SQTIHQWPATLVQPVGSPLSLECTVEGTSNPNLYWYRQAAGRGLQLLFYSVGIGQISSEVPQNLSASRPQDRQFILSSKKLLLSDSGFYLCAWKAQGTGELFFGEGSRLTVL.

The chain carries TRBV7-8 and TRBJ1-2, with D perhaps TRBD1 (6 bases). V lost 6 bases, J lost 4 bases, and 18 bases lay in between. CDR3 length equals 15 residues. Germline V CDR1 and CDR2: SGHVS, FQNEAQ. The chain's CDR3 is CASSLRGGEGYGYTF. CDR3 sequence (DNA): TGTGCCAGCAGTCTAAGAGGGGGTGAGGGCTATGGCTACACCTTC.

The chain has TRBV13 and TRBJ2-1; TRBD2 agrees at 13 bases. The CDR3 consists of 14 residues. V gave up 6 bases and J gave up 8 bases; unmatched junction bases: 4. The germline CDR1 and CDR2 sequences are PRHDT and FYEKMQ (reference sequence). The CDR3, as DNA: TGTGCCAGCAGAGAGGGACTAGCGGGATATGAGCAGTTCTTC. It translates to CASREGLAGYEQFF.

V and J are TRBV5-6 and TRBJ2-1, with a weak D call TRBD2 (7 bases). The V and J ends lost 5 bases and 7 bases respectively, with 16 bases between them. Per germline, CDR1 SGHDT and CDR2 YYEEEE. This CDR3 has 14 residues. CDR3: CASRGGGRSNEQFF. DNA of the CDR3: TGTGCCAGCAGAGGGGGGGGCCGGTCGAATGAGCAGTTCTTC. Combining the CDR3 with reference TRBV5-6 and TRBJ2-1 gives the whole variable domain DAGVTQSPTHLIKTRGQQVTLRCSPKSGHDTVSWYQQALGQGPQFIFQYYEEEERQRGNFPDRFSGHQFPNYSSELNVNALLLGDSALYLCASRGGGRSNEQFFGPGTRLTVL.